The entry below describes one T cell receptor beta chain. The antigen remains unidentified. These data belong to a study of cytomegalovirus exposure and HLA in healthy donors. Findings and limits, study-wide: Later on, an analysis showed TCR association rates differing by HLA locus, with DRB1 the most and HLA-C the fewest.

It was with 60 Vbeta and 13 Jbeta primers that the PCR ran. Sequencing was performed with immunoSEQ multiplex PCR; in TCRdb, only in-frame clones are kept and a portion is missing. The sample contains 250,000 to 350,000 clones, 70% to 90% of which appear only once. The sample comprised PBMCs. This TCR was recovered from a middle-aged man in good health and CMV-seropositive.

The CDR3: CASSQSRDRAQYF. DNA for the CDR3: TGTGCCAGCAGTCAGTCCCGGGACAGGGCCCAGTACTTC. The chain employs TRBV28 and TRBJ2-5, with 9 bases aligning to TRBD1. After removal of 5 bases from V and 9 bases from J, the junction contained 7 bases not matched to a gene. The CDR3 length is 13 residues. Germline-derived CDR1 and CDR2 are MDHEN and SYDVKM. The full variable domain, rest sourced from reference TRBV28 and TRBJ2-5, is DVKVTQSSRYLVKRTGEKVFLECVQDMDHENMFWYRQDPGLGLRLIYFSYDVKMKEKGDIPEGYSVSREKKERFSLILESASTNQTSMYLCASSQSRDRAQYFGPGTRLLVL.